This TCR beta chain derives from a study of T cell responses to AZD1222 COVID-19 vaccine. Study-wide background: Analysis merged second doses at about 4 or about 12 weeks.

Germline CDR1 reads MNHEY; CDR2 reads SVGAGI. This CDR3 spans 14 amino acids. V was clipped by 6 bases and J by 0 bases, with 11 bases between them. For this clone: Its target is unknown.

Overall study findings and caveats: Donors were chiefly white British, with a greater number of females, and clonal diversity was perhaps underestimated. Spike as a whole was targeted by vaccine-associated CD4 TCRs, dominant at 160-218 and 743-854. Baseline serostatus was positive in only a handful of AZD1222 recipients.

TCRdb's copy holds only in-frame clones and misses some; the assay was immunoSEQ multiplex PCR. The sample contains about 160,000 clones, over 75% of which appear only once. This rearrangement joins TRBV6-5 to TRBJ1-1; TRBD1 might be the D (5 bases). This TCR was recovered from an adult in good health. The sample consisted of peripheral blood, taken on day 0 of AZD1222 vaccination. The CDR3 spells CASSWTDMNTEAFF. CDR3 sequence (DNA): TGTGCCAGCAGCTGGACGGACATGAACACTGAAGCTTTCTTT.